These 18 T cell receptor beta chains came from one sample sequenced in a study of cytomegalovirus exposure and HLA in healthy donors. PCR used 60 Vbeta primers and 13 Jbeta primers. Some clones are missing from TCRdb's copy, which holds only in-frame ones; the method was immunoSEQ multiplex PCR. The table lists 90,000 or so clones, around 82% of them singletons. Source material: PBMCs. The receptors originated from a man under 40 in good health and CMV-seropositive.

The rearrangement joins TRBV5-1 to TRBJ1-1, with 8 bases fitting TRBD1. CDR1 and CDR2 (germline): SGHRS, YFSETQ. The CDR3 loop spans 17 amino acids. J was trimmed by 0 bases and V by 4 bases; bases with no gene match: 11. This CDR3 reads CASSLRQGISMNTEAFF. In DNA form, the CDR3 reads TGCGCCAGCAGCCTAAGACAGGGGATTTCGATGAACACTGAAGCTTTCTTT.

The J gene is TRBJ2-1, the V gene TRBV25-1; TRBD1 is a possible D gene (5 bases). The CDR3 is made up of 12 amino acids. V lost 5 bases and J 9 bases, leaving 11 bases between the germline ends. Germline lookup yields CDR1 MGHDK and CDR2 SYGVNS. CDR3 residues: CASSSHRFEQFF. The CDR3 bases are TGTGCCAGCAGTTCTCACAGGTTTGAGCAGTTCTTC.

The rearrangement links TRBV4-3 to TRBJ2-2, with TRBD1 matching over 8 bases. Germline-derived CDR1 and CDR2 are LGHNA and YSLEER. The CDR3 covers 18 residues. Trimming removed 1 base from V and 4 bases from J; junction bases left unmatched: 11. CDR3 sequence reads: CASSQGVQGAGPTGELFF. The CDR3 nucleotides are TGCGCCAGCAGCCAAGGGGTGCAGGGGGCGGGCCCCACCGGGGAGCTGTTTTTT.

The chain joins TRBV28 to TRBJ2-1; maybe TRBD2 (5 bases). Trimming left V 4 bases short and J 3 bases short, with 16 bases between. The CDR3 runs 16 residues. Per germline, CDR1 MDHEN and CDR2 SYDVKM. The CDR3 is CASSSPSSPDYNEQFF. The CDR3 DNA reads TGTGCCAGCAGTTCACCTAGCTCCCCAGACTACAATGAGCAGTTCTTC. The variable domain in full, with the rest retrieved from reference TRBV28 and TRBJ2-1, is DVKVTQSSRYLVKRTGEKVFLECVQDMDHENMFWYRQDPGLGLRLIYFSYDVKMKEKGDIPEGYSVSREKKERFSLILESASTNQTSMYLCASSSPSSPDYNEQFFGPGTRLTVL.

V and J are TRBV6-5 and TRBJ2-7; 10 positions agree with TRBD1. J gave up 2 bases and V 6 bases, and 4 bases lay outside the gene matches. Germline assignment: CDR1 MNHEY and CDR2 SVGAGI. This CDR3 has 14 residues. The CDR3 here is CASSWTGGTYEQYF. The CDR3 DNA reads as TGTGCCAGCAGCTGGACAGGGGGAACCTACGAGCAGTACTTC.

The CDR3 DNA follows: TGCGCCAGCAGTATGACTAGCGGGTTTAACGGGGAGCTGTTTTTT. It codes for CASSMTSGFNGELFF. V and J are TRBV10-1 and TRBJ2-2, with TRBD2 identical over 10 bases. The junction had 7 bases not matched to a gene; V was cut back by 5 bases and J by 7 bases. Looked up from germline, CDR1 is WNHNN and CDR2 is SYGVQD (reference sequence). This CDR3 has 15 amino acids.

The CDR3 is CASSLPTGSTDTQYF. CDR3 bases: TGTGCCAGCAGCTTACCGACAGGAAGCACAGATACGCAGTATTTT. The chain has TRBV5-4 and TRBJ2-3, with D tentatively TRBD1 (6 bases). The CDR3 runs 15 residues. Looked up from germline, CDR1 is SGHNT and CDR2 is YYREEE (reference sequence). The V end lost 2 bases, the J end lost 0 bases, and 10 bases lay between the germline ends.

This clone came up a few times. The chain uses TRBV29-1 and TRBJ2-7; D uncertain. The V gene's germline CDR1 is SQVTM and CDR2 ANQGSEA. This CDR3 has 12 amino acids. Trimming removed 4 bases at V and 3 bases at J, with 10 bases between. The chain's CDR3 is CSVGERVYEQYF. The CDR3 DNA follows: TGCAGCGTTGGCGAGAGAGTCTACGAGCAGTACTTC.

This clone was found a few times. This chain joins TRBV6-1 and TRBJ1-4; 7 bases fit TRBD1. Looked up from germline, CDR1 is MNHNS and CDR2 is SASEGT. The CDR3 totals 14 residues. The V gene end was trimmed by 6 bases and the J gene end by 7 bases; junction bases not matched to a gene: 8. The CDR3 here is CASRIQGFGEKLFF. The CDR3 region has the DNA TGTGCCAGCAGGATACAGGGGTTCGGTGAAAAACTGTTTTTT.

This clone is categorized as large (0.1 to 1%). The CDR3: CAISDNKEAFF. CDR3 in DNA: TGTGCCATCAGTGACAACAAGGAAGCTTTCTTT. The chain uses TRBV10-3 and TRBJ1-1; unclear D gene. CDR3 length: 11 residues. The ends were cut back, 3 bases at V and 8 bases at J, with 7 bases in the middle. Germline V gene sequence: CDR1 ENHRY, CDR2 SYGVKD.

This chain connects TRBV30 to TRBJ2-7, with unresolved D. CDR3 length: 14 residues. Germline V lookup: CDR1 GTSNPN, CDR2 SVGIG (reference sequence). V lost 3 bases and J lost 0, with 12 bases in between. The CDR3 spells CAWSPQFTSYEQYF. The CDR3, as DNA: TGTGCCTGGAGCCCCCAGTTTACCTCCTACGAGCAGTACTTC.

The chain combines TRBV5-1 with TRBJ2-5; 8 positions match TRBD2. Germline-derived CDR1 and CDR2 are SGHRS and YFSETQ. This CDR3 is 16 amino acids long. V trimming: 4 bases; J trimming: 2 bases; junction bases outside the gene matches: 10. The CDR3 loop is CASSLGGLGGQETQYF. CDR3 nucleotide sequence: TGCGCCAGCAGCCTAGGGGGACTAGGGGGACAAGAGACCCAGTACTTC. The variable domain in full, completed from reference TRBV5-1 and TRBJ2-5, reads KAGVTQTPRYLIKTRGQQVTLSCSPISGHRSVSWYQQTPGQGLQFLFEYFSETQRNKGNFPGRFSGRQFSNSRSEMNVSTLELGDSALYLCASSLGGLGGQETQYFGPGTRLLVL.

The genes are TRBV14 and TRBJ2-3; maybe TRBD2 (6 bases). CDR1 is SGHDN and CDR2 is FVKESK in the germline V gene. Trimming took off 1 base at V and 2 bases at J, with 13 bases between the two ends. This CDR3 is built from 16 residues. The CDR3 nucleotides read TGTGCCAGCAGCCAAGTGGGGGGAAGGGTCACAGATACGCAGTATTTT. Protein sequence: CASSQVGGRVTDTQYF.

The CDR3 loop reads CAIRWTETYEQYF. The DNA for the CDR3 is TGTGCCATCAGATGGACAGAGACCTACGAGCAGTACTTC. The chain recombines TRBV10-3 with TRBJ2-7, with a possible D match to TRBD1 (6 bases). This CDR3 has 13 residues. Per the germline V gene, CDR1 is ENHRY and CDR2 is SYGVKD. The V and J ends lost 6 bases and 2 bases respectively, with 11 bases between them.

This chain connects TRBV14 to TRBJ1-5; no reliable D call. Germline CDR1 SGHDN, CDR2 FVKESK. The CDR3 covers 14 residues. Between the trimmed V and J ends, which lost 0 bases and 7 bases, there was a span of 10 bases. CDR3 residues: CASSQDASGQPQHF. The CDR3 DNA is TGTGCCAGCAGCCAAGATGCCTCAGGCCAGCCCCAGCATTTT.

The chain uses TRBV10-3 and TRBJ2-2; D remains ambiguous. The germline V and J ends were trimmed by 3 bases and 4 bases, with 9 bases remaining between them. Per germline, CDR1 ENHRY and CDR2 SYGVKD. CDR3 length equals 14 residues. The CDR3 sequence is CAISDIRGTGELFF. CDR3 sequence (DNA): TGTGCCATCAGTGATATTCGAGGCACCGGGGAGCTGTTTTTT.

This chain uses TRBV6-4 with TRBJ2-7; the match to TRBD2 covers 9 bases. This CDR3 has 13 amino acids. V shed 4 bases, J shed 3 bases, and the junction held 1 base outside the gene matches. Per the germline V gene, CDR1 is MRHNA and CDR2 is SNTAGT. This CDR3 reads CASSVLAGYEQYF. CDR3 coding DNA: TGTGCCAGCAGTGTACTAGCGGGCTACGAGCAGTACTTC.

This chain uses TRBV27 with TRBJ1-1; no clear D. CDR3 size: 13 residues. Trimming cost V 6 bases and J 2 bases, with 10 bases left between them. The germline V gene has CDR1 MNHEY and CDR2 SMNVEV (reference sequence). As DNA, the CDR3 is TGTGCCAGCAGGATACGGGAAAACACTGAAGCTTTCTTT. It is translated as CASRIRENTEAFF.